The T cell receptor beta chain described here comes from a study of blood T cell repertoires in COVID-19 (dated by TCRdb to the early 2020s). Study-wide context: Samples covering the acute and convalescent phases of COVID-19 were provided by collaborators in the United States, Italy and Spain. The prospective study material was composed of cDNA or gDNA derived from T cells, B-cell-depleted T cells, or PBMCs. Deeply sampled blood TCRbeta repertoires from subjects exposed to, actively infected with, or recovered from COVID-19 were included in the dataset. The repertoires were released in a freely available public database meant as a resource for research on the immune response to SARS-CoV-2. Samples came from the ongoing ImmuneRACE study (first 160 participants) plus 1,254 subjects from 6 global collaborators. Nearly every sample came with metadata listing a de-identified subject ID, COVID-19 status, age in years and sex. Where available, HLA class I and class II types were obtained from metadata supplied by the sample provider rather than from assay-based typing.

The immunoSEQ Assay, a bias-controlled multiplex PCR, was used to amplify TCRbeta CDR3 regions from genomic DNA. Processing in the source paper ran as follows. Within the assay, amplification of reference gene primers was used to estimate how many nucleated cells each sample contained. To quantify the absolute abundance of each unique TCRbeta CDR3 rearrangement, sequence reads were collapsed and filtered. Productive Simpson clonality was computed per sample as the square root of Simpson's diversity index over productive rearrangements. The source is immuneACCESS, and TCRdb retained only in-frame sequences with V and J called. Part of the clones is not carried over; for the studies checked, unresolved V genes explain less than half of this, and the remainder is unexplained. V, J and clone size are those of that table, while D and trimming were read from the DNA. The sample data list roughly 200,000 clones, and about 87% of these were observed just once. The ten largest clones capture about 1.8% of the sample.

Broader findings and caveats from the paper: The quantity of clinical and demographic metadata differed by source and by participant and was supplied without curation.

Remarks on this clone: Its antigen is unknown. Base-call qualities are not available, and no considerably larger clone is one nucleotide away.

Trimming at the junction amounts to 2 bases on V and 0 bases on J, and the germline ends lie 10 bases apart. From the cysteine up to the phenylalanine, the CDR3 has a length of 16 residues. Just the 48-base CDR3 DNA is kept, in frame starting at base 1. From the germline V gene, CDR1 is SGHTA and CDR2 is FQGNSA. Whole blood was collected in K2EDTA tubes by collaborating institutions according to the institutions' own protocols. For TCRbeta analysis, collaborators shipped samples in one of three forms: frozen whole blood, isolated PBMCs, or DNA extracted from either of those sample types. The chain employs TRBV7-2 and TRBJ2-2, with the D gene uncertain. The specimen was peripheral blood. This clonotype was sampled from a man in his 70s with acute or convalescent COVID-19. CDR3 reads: CASSLRSVANTGELFF. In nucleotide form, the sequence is TGTGCCAGCAGCTTAAGAAGCGTTGCGAACACCGGGGAGCTGTTTTTT.